This record looks at one T cell receptor beta chain sequence and its context. What it binds is not known. Between the trimmed V and J ends, which lost 5 bases and 2 bases, there was a span of 18 bases. Germline CDR1 reads LNHDA; CDR2 reads SQIVND (reference sequence). The CDR3 sequence is 17 residues long. This record belongs to a study of T cell repertoires in cytomegalovirus infection. The overall study: HLA-B-restricted CMV epitopes that are well studied were used alongside recently identified HLA-C-restricted ones.

Each CDR3 protein is one row after TCRdb ran MiXCR on the reads. The table has approximately 1,000,000 distinct CDR3 sequences, 31% seen once. This sequence joins TRBV19 and TRBJ2-2; TRBD1 or TRBD2 may be the D gene (5 bases each). This specimen consisted of cultured CD8+ T cells from PBMCs, obtained from culture after CMV antigen stimulation. This sequence was found in a human donor in good health (CMV status not recorded). Some clones in this sample may be carry-over from other donors' samples. CDR3 residues: CASSSGPPVINTGELFF. CDR3 coding DNA: TGTGCCAGTAGTTCGGGACCTCCCGTCATTAACACCGGGGAGCTGTTTTTT.